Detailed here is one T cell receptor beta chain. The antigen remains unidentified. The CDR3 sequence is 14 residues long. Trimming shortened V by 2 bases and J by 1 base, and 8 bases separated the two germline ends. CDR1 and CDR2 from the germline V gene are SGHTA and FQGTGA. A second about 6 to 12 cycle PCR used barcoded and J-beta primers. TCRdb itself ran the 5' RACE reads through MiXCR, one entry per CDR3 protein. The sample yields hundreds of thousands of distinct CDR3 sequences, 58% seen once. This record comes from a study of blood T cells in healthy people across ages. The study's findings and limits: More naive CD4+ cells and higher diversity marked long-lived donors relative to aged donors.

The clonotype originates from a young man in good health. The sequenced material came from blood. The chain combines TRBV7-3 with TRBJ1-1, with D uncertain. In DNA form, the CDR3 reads TGTGCCAGCAGCTTAGATCCGGGGAACACTGAAGCTTTCTTT. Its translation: CASSLDPGNTEAFF.